This T cell receptor beta chain was sequenced in a study of graft-versus-host responses after intestinal transplantation. Study as a whole: Multivisceral, liver-intestinal, or isolated intestinal grafts were transplanted into recipients. Induction using anti-thymocyte globulin, followed by tacrolimus and steroids for two to four years, was given to all recipients.

Regarding the study as a whole: An association linked early post-transplant HvG declines with peak circulating GvH clone levels. The recipient marrow held GvH clones, and some of them showed up first in ileum or blood.

Details on this clone: The antigen remains unidentified.

Method: immunoSEQ multiplex PCR; TCRdb's copy keeps in-frame clones and lacks some. The data contain 90,000 to 150,000 clones, approximately 92% of them seen just once; the ten biggest clones take up more than 0.1%. Germline lookup yields CDR1 DFQATT and CDR2 SNEGSKA (reference sequence). The CDR3 totals 11 residues. The receptor was isolated from a human donor who received an intestinal transplant. V and J are TRBV20-1 and TRBJ2-1, with D perhaps matching TRBD2 (5 bases). Specimen: unstimulated CD4+ T cells sorted from spleen or lymph node cells, collected before intestinal transplant. The CDR3 protein is CSKRSRNEQFF. DNA for the CDR3: TGCAGCAAGCGGAGCCGGAATGAGCAGTTCTTC.